This TCR beta chain was captured by sequencing in a study of T cell responses to AZD1222 COVID-19 vaccine. This clone showed up just once. Clones were read by immunoSEQ multiplex PCR, and TCRdb kept only the in-frame ones, dropping some. The sample has 95,000 to 130,000 clones; 85% to 90% are singletons. Per germline, CDR1 LNHDA and CDR2 SQIVND (reference sequence). V shed 4 bases and J shed 1 base, with 11 bases lying between them. This CDR3 is built from 15 residues. The rearrangement uses TRBV19 and TRBJ1-3, with D perhaps matching TRBD1 (5 bases). The specimen was peripheral blood, collected on day 0 of AZD1222 vaccination. This TCR was sampled from an adult in good health. CDR3 region: CASSRVWGSGNTIYF. CDR3 sequence (DNA): TGTGCCAGTAGTAGAGTGTGGGGGTCTGGAAACACCATATATTTT.